This T cell receptor (beta chain) emerged from a study of a mutant IDH1 vaccine in newly diagnosed glioma. The wider study: Earlier therapy was either radiotherapy, temozolomide, or both, and most got both.

The sample's time point: week 5, during vaccination. Doses comprised 300 ug of mutant IDH1 20-mer peptide each, plus topical imiquimod. Diagnosis in the donors showed new WHO grade 3 or 4 astrocytomas that were IDH1-mutant and ATRX-lost. Method: immunoSEQ multiplex PCR; TCRdb's copy keeps in-frame clones and lacks some. This table has nearly 55,000 clones, 70% to 90% appearing once. In this sample, this clone turned up once. Its antigen is currently unknown. Per the germline V gene, CDR1 is MRHNA and CDR2 is SNTAGT. The ends were cut back, 2 bases at V and 4 bases at J, with 5 bases in the middle. This CDR3 has 12 residues.

The chain recombines TRBV6-4 with TRBJ1-2; D uncertain. The source material was PBMCs, sampled from a glioma patient whose treatment included an IDH1 peptide vaccine. This TCR was recovered from a man aged 25 to 40 with glioma. The DNA for the CDR3 is TGTGCCAGCAGTGACGGGAGCTATGGCTACACCTTC. This translates into CASSDGSYGYTF.